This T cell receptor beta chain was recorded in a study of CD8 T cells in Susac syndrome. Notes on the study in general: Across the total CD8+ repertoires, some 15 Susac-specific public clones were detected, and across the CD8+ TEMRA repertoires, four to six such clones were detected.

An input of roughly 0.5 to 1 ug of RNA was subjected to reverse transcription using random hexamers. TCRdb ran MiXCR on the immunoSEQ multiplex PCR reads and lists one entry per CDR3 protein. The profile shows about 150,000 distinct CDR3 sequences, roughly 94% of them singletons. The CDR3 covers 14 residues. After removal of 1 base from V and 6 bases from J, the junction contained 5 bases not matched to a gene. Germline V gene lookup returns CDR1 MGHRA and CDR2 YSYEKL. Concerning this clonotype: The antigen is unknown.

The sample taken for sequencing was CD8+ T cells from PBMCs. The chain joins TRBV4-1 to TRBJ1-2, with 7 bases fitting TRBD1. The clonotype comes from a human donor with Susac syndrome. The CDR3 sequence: CASSQAGGLDGYTF. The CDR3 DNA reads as TGCGCCAGCAGCCAAGCAGGGGGGTTGGATGGCTACACCTTC.